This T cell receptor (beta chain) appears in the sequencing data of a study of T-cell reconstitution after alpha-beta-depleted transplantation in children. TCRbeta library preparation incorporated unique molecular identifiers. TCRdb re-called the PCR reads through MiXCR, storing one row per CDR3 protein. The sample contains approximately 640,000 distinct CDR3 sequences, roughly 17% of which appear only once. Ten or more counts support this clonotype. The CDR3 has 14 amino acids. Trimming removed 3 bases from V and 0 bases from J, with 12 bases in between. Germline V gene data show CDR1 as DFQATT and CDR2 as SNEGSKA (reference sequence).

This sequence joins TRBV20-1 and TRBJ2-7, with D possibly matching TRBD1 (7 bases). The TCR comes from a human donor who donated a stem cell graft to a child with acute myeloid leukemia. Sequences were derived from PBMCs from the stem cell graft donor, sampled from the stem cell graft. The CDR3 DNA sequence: TGCAGTGCTAGCCCCCAGGGGGGCTCCTACGAGCAGTACTTC. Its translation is CSASPQGGSYEQYF.